The TCR beta chain described here comes from a study of PD-L1 blockade in urothelial cancer. Across the study: Patients arrived having already received 0 to 3 prior chemotherapy regimens. Blood was evaluated 3 weeks (second dose) and 6 weeks after therapy began. Points from the study as a whole: Patients who had durable benefit saw their tumor-associated blood clones expand more at 3 weeks.

The time point here: pretreatment peripheral blood. Pretreatment sampling and on-treatment sampling together yielded between 1 and 8 samples for each patient. Germline-derived CDR1 and CDR2 are SGHRS and YFSETQ. Germline trimming cut 4 bases from V and 10 bases from J; bases unmatched to any gene: 8. This CDR3 has 14 residues. Method: immunoSEQ multiplex PCR; TCRdb's copy keeps in-frame clones and lacks some. The sample lists 49,000 or so clones, 79% occurring once. On this clone itself: No antigen is known for it.

The sequence was collected from a man aged 70 or older with urothelial cancer. The material sequenced was PBMCs, taken around atezolizumab (anti-PD-L1) treatment. The J gene is TRBJ2-1, the V gene TRBV5-1; 10 positions agree with TRBD2. The CDR3, as DNA: TGCGCCAGCAGCCTATGGACTAGCGGTTACGAGCAGTTCTTC. Its protein is CASSLWTSGYEQFF.